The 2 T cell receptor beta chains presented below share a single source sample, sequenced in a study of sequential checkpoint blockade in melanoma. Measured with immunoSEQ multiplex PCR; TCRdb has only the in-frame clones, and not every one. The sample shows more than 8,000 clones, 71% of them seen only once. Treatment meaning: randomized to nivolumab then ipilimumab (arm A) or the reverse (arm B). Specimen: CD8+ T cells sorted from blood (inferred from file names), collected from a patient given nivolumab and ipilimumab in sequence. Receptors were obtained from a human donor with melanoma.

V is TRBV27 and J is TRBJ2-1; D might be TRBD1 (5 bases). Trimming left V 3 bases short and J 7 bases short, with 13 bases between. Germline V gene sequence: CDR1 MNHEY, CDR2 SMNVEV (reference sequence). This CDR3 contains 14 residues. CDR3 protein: CASSFYPSGNEQFF. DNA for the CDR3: TGTGCCAGCAGTTTTTATCCCTCAGGGAATGAGCAGTTCTTC.

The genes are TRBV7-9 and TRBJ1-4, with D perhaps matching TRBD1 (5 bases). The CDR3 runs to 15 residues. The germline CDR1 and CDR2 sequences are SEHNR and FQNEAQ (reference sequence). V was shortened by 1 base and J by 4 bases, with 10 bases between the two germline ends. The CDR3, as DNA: TGTGCCAGCAGCTTAGGTACAGACAGTAATGAAAAACTGTTTTTT. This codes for CASSLGTDSNEKLFF.